This T cell receptor beta chain was sequenced for a study of cytomegalovirus exposure and HLA in healthy donors. The study's findings and limits: The authors later linked a missense DCLRE1C variant to TCR beta V- and J-gene trimming. In a later analysis, most CMV-associated TCR beta chains appeared HLA-restricted. CMV serostatus alone was available as immune exposure information.

Trimming cost V 4 bases and J 4 bases, with 20 bases left between them. Germline V gene sequence: CDR1 SGHNT, CDR2 YYREEE (reference sequence). CDR3 length: 16 residues. The PCR used 60 Vbeta and 13 Jbeta primers. TCRdb keeps only in-frame clones here, not all; method: immunoSEQ multiplex PCR. Among about 130,000 clones listed, around 73% were seen once. This clone has a handful of counts. Its antigen is as yet unknown. Sequencing was done on a sample of PBMCs. The V gene is TRBV5-4, the J gene TRBJ1-1, with TRBD1 as a possible D gene (6 bases). The clonotype comes from a human donor in good health. CDR3 in DNA: TGTGCCAGCAGCCTGCTGACAGGTCTCCCCGTCACTGAAGCTTTCTTT. It yields the protein CASSLLTGLPVTEAFF. The full variable domain, with the rest looked up from reference TRBV5-4 and TRBJ1-1, is ETGVTQSPTHLIKTRGQQVTLRCSSQSGHNTVSWYQQALGQGPQFIFQYYREEENGRGNFPPRFSGLQFPNYSSELNVNALELDDSALYLCASSLLTGLPVTEAFFGQGTRLTVV.